Below are 21 T cell receptor beta chains sequenced from a single sample in a study of blood T cell repertoires in COVID-19. Clones were read by immunoSEQ multiplex PCR, and TCRdb kept only the in-frame ones, dropping some. The profile shows some 97,000 clones, approximately 90% of them singletons. Material for sequencing was peripheral blood. These TCRs come from a man in his 60s with acute or convalescent COVID-19.

V is TRBV18 and J is TRBJ2-6, with TRBD1 matching over 9 bases. V dropped 4 bases and J dropped 1; count of bases not matched to a gene: 8. The CDR3 consists of 18 residues. From germline, CDR1 is KGHSH and CDR2 LQKENI. CDR3 nucleotide sequence: TGTGCCAGCTCACGCACCGGGACAGGGACGTCTGGGGCCAACGTCCTGACTTTC. Protein: CASSRTGTGTSGANVLTF.

The gene calls are TRBV19 and TRBJ1-3, with TRBD1 matching over 8 bases. J gave up 0 bases and V 5 bases, and 6 bases lay outside the gene matches. Germline assignment: CDR1 LNHDA and CDR2 SQIVND (reference sequence). The length of the CDR3 is 16 residues. CDR3 region: CASSLRQGSSGNTIYF. The CDR3 bases are TGTGCCAGTAGTTTAAGACAGGGGAGCTCTGGAAACACCATATATTTT.

V and J are TRBV19 and TRBJ2-7, with 7 bases matching TRBD2. CDR3 length: 15 amino acids. V lost 3 bases, J lost 3 bases, and 8 bases stayed unmatched. The V gene's germline CDR1 is LNHDA and CDR2 SQIVND (reference sequence). As DNA, the CDR3 is TGTGCCAGTAGTATCTGGCTAGCGGTTATCTACGAGCAGTACGTC. Translation: CASSIWLAVIYEQYV.

The chain has TRBV7-3 and TRBJ2-3, with D possibly matching TRBD2 (6 bases). Germline CDR1 SGHTA, CDR2 FQGTGA. V was pared by 0 bases and J by 0 bases, with 13 bases between. The CDR3 runs to 17 residues. The CDR3 loop reads CASSLTAGWASTDTQYF. The CDR3 nucleotides are TGTGCCAGCAGCTTAACCGCGGGGTGGGCTAGCACAGATACGCAGTATTTT.

The rearrangement joins TRBV7-9 to TRBJ1-2, with 10 nucleotides matching TRBD1. With V trimmed by 5 bases and J by 1 base, 16 bases remained unmatched. CDR1 is SEHNR, CDR2 FQNEAQ, per germline (reference sequence). This CDR3 is 19 amino acids long. CDR3 DNA sequence: TGTGCCAGCAGCACGGGACAGGGGACAAGAAACTACAATAACTATGGCTACACCTTC. Its protein product is CASSTGQGTRNYNNYGYTF.

About this clone: Other DNA sequences from this sample encode an identical CDR3 as well. The V call is TRBV6-2 or TRBV6-3, the J call TRBJ1-5; D is possibly TRBD1 (5 bases). The V end was cut by 2 bases, the J end by 4 bases, with 9 bases between. Germline CDR1 is MNHEY and CDR2 is SVGEGT. The CDR3 covers 14 residues. The CDR3, as DNA: TGTGCCAGCAGTTACGGGGGGGGAAATCAGCCCCAGCATTTT. This sequence encodes CASSYGGGNQPQHF.

CDR3 region: CASSAQVGQPQHF. CDR3 nucleotides: TGTGCCAGCAGCGCCCAGGTGGGTCAGCCCCAGCATTTT. V is TRBV11-2 and J is TRBJ1-5, with D unresolved. This CDR3 is 13 amino acids long. Germline lookup yields CDR1 SGHAT and CDR2 FQNNGV. Trimming left V 5 bases short and J 6 bases short, with 11 bases between.

The chain couples TRBV12-3 or TRBV12-4 to TRBJ2-7; TRBD2 agrees at 9 bases. The junction had 3 bases not matched to a gene; V was cut back by 3 bases and J by 12 bases. The CDR3 runs to 11 residues. CDR3 coding DNA: TGTGCCAGCAGTTTTGGGACTAGCCTGTACTTC. Its translation: CASSFGTSLYF.

The chain carries TRBV29-1 and TRBJ2-5; 7 bases fit TRBD2. The V and J ends lost 6 bases and 5 bases, in that order; junction bases with no gene match: 9. The CDR3 contains 13 residues. Germline values: CDR1 SQVTM, CDR2 ANQGSEA. In nucleotides, the CDR3 is TGCAGCGTAGCAAGACTAGCACGGGAGACCCAGTACTTC. It is translated as CSVARLARETQYF. The full variable domain, its missing parts supplied by reference TRBV29-1 and TRBJ2-5, is SAVISQKPSRDICQRGTSLTIQCQVDSQVTMMFWYRQQPGQSLTLIATANQGSEATYESGFVIDKFPISRPNLTFSTLTVSNMSPEDSSIYLCSVARLARETQYFGPGTRLLVL.

This chain joins TRBV3-1 (or the pseudogene TRBV3-2) and TRBJ2-3; 10 bases fit TRBD2. Germline V gives CDR1 LGHDT, CDR2 YNNKEL (reference sequence). The CDR3 consists of 15 residues. Losses at the gene ends were 4 bases for V and 1 base for J; bases not matched to a gene: 2. The CDR3 region has the DNA TGTGCCAGCAGCCTAGGACTAGCGGGCACAGATACGCAGTATTTT. Translation: CASSLGLAGTDTQYF.

V gene TRBV5-1 combines with J gene TRBJ1-6, with 9 bases that match TRBD1. CDR1 and CDR2 (germline): SGHRS, YFSETQ. The CDR3 is made up of 14 amino acids. V was pared by 5 bases and J by 7 bases, with 4 bases of the junction left unmatched. CDR3 bases: TGCGCCAGCAGGTCGGGGACAGGGAATTCACCCCTCCACTTT. It is translated as CASRSGTGNSPLHF.

Many counts were recorded for this clone. The CDR3 sequence is CATSDWDRVTGANVLTF. For the CDR3, the DNA is TGTGCCACCAGTGATTGGGACAGGGTTACTGGGGCCAACGTCCTGACTTTC. The rearrangement uses TRBV24-1 and TRBJ2-6, with 9 bases identical to TRBD1. The CDR3 extends over 17 amino acids. Per germline, CDR1 KGHDR and CDR2 SFDVKD. V lost 2 bases, J lost 2 bases, and 3 bases stayed unmatched.

The chain carries TRBV6-5 and TRBJ1-3, with a weak D call TRBD1 (5 bases). Germline CDR1 reads MNHEY; CDR2 reads SVGAGI. Trimming cost V 5 bases and J 2 bases, with 10 bases left between them. This CDR3 spans 14 amino acids. The CDR3 DNA follows: TGTGCCAGCAGTCGCACAGGAACTGGAAACACCATATATTTT. Protein product: CASSRTGTGNTIYF.

On this clone itself: No DNA is shown, since the ends of the CDR3 on it are uncertain; the CDR3 is the one TCRdb lists. The V call is TRBV4-2, the J call TRBJ1-1. CDR1 is LGHNA and CDR2 is YNFKEQ in the germline V gene. The CDR3 sequence runs 16 residues, both termini included. CDR3 protein: CASSQYFGGRGTEAFF.

This clone showed up just once. The rearrangement links TRBV7-6 to TRBJ1-6, with 7 bases that match TRBD1. The V segment lost 5 bases and the J segment 5 bases; nucleotides outside the gene matches: 6. This CDR3 contains 15 residues. Germline V gene lookup returns CDR1 SGHVS and CDR2 FNYEAQ. CDR3 sequence reads: CASSLQTGNNSPLHF. The CDR3 DNA is TGTGCCAGCAGCCTTCAGACAGGGAATAATTCACCCCTCCACTTT.

The gene calls are TRBV18 and TRBJ1-1; D possibly corresponds to TRBD1 (6 bases). The CDR3 is made up of 17 amino acids. CDR1 and CDR2 (germline): KGHSH, LQKENI. The V gene lost 3 bases and the J gene lost 1 base, with 18 bases spanning the gap. CDR3 loop: CASSPRSPGGRNTEAFF. In DNA form, the CDR3 reads TGTGCCAGCTCACCTAGATCCCCGGGGGGGCGGAACACTGAAGCTTTCTTT.

The chain carries TRBV18 and TRBJ2-4; 10 nucleotides match TRBD1. V dropped 5 bases and J dropped 0; count of bases not matched to a gene: 4. CDR3 length equals 16 residues. Germline CDR1 is KGHSH and CDR2 is LQKENI. The DNA of the CDR3 is TGTGCCAGCTCAGACGGACAGGGGGGAGCCAAAAACATTCAGTACTTC. Amino acid sequence: CASSDGQGGAKNIQYF.

CDR3 nucleotides: TGTGCCAGCAGCTCTACAGATACCCACTACAATGAGCAGTTCTTC. It encodes CASSSTDTHYNEQFF. J is TRBJ2-1 and V is TRBV5-4, with D hard to call. The CDR3 is 15 amino acids. The germline V and J ends were trimmed by 3 bases and 3 bases, with 13 bases remaining between them. In germline, CDR1 is SGHNT, CDR2 YYREEE (reference sequence).

The gene calls are TRBV5-1 and TRBJ1-1; D is perhaps TRBD1 (5 bases). The CDR3 is 16 residues long. The ends were cut back, 4 bases at V and 0 bases at J, with 16 bases in the middle. Germline CDR1 and CDR2: SGHRS and YFSETQ. Here the CDR3 reads CASSLQPTEMNTEAFF. The CDR3 DNA reads TGCGCCAGCAGCCTCCAGCCGACAGAAATGAACACTGAAGCTTTCTTT.

As to this clone: Other DNA sequences in this sample translate to the same CDR3. The chain couples TRBV14 to TRBJ2-1; no reliable D call. The CDR3 contains 13 residues. Trimming pared 0 bases from V and 7 bases from J, leaving 7 bases between. CDR1 is SGHDN, CDR2 FVKESK, per germline. CDR3 bases: TGTGCCAGCAGCCAAGAAGCCGGGAATGAGCAGTTCTTC. Its protein product is CASSQEAGNEQFF.

This sequence joins TRBV28 and TRBJ1-2; 12 nucleotides match TRBD1. The CDR3 sequence is 15 residues long. The V segment lost 6 bases and the J segment 7 bases; nucleotides outside the gene matches: 9. The germline V gene has CDR1 MDHEN and CDR2 SYDVKM. Here the CDR3 DNA reads TGTGCCAGCAGATCGGGACAGGGGGCGGTCGGTGGCTACACCTTC. This gives the protein CASRSGQGAVGGYTF.